This entry features one T cell receptor beta chain sequence. Its antigen is still unknown. TCRdb's table, derived via immunoSEQ multiplex PCR, lists solely in-frame clones and lacks some. The sample includes 20,000 or so clones, approximately 87% of them seen just once. The data are from a study of monozygotic twins with cystic fibrosis. Findings of the study overall: Clonality was generally low (median roughly 0.009), higher in the most severe patients. J usage was most co-twin-similar in 8 of 16 pairs, V in 13.

CDR1 and CDR2 from the germline V gene are MRHNA and SNTAGT. This CDR3 contains 14 residues. Trimming took off 0 bases at V and 6 bases at J, with 11 bases between the two ends. This TCR came from a woman aged 25 to 39 with cystic fibrosis. What was sequenced was blood. This chain connects TRBV6-4 to TRBJ1-2; D is possibly TRBD1 (5 bases). The CDR3 sequence: CASSDSGGIDGYTF. Here the CDR3 DNA reads TGTGCCAGCAGTGACTCGGGGGGGATCGATGGCTACACCTTC.